This entry is about one T cell receptor beta chain. The clone's antigen remains unknown. No quality values exist for individual bases; no much larger clone is one base distant. This specimen comes from a study of blood T cell repertoires in COVID-19 (dated by TCRdb to the early 2020s). Concerning the study at large: Samples covering the acute and convalescent phases of COVID-19 were provided by collaborators in the United States, Italy and Spain. The material from the prospective study consisted of cDNA or gDNA derived from T cells, B-cell-depleted T cells, or PBMCs. The samples were drawn from the first 160 participants of the ongoing ImmuneRACE study and from roughly 1,300 subjects provided by 6 global collaborators. The dataset comprised deeply sampled blood TCRbeta repertoires from subjects exposed to, actively infected with, or recovered from COVID-19. A de-identified subject ID, COVID-19 status, age in years and sex were almost always included in the sample metadata. The repertoires were released in a freely available public database intended as a resource for research on the immune response to SARS-CoV-2. Where available, HLA class I and class II types were taken from metadata supplied by the sample provider and were not determined by assay-based typing.

Collaborating institutions collected whole blood in K2EDTA tubes following their own protocols. For TCRbeta analysis, collaborators shipped samples as frozen whole blood, isolated PBMCs, or DNA extracted from either of those sample types. On the study overall, not on this receptor specifically: How much clinical and demographic metadata was included differed by source and by participant, and the metadata was provided uncurated.

Cut back by 0 bases and 2 bases, the V and J ends lie 5 bases apart. As encoded in the germline V gene, CDR1 is SGHRS while CDR2 is YFSETQ. The CDR3 numbers 14 residues from cysteine through phenylalanine. Just CDR3 DNA is preserved here, 42 bases in frame from base 1. TCRbeta CDR3 regions were amplified from genomic DNA by means of the immunoSEQ Assay, a bias-controlled multiplex PCR. As for the authors' bioinformatics: Within the assay, amplification of reference gene primers was used to estimate how many nucleated cells each sample contained. To quantify the absolute abundance of each unique TCRbeta CDR3 rearrangement, sequence reads were collapsed and filtered. For each sample, productive Simpson clonality was calculated as the square root of Simpson's diversity index across productive rearrangements. Not all clones reach the TCRdb copy of this immuneACCESS table, which keeps in-frame sequences only. Checked studies attribute under half of the gap to unresolved V genes and leave the rest unexplained. V and J calls and clone size are as listed in that table; D and trimming were resolved from the DNA. This sample is represented by 200,000 to 250,000 clones; approximately 80% of them were singletons. 5.5% to 7.5% of the sample is held by the ten biggest clonotypes.

The sequenced sample was peripheral blood. Recombination joined TRBV5-1 with TRBJ2-2; the D gene is not confidently resolved. This clonotype originated in a woman aged 60 to 75 with active or convalescent COVID-19. The DNA is TGCGCCAGCAGCTTGGACATTAACACCGGGGAGCTGTTTTTT. This translates into CASSLDINTGELFF.